This T cell receptor beta chain appears in the sequencing data of a study of blood T cell repertoires in COVID-19. Germline V gene data show CDR1 as SEHNR and CDR2 as FQNEAQ (reference sequence). Trimming cost V 5 bases and J 2 bases; bases outside gene matches: 6. The length of the CDR3 is 15 residues. Per the original data handling: Reference gene primer amplification gave nucleated cell count estimates. Profiling relied on immunoSEQ multiplex PCR, and the TCRdb table lists in-frame clones only, not all of them. V and J calls and clone size are as listed in that table; D and trimming were resolved from the DNA. The data contain about 440,000 clones, around 89% of them singletons.

The chain uses TRBV7-9 and TRBJ2-5, with 9 nucleotides matching TRBD1. The TCR sequence derives from a woman aged 30 to 39 with acute or convalescent COVID-19. Source material: peripheral blood. The CDR3 DNA reads as TGTGCCAGCAGCCCAGATGGGACAGGGCAAGAGACCCAGTACTTC. This gives the protein CASSPDGTGQETQYF. The whole variable domain, remainder taken from reference TRBV7-9 and TRBJ2-5, is DTGVSQNPRHKITKRGQNVTFRCDPISEHNRLYWYRQTLGQGPEFLTYFQNEAQLEKSRLLSDRFSAERPKGSFSTLEIQRTEQGDSAMYLCASSPDGTGQETQYFGPGTRLLVL.